This is a list of T cell receptor beta chains from one sample in a study of OX40 agonist ivuxolimab in advanced cancers. The protocol was immunoSEQ multiplex PCR, while the TCRdb copy is restricted to in-frame clones and leaves out a portion. The sample records 80,000 to 95,000 clones, 80% to 90% being singletons. Sequenced material: CD4+ or CD8+ T cells sorted from blood, taken in a trial of the OX40 agonist ivuxolimab. These receptors all come from an adult with an advanced solid tumor such as melanoma, head and neck, liver or kidney cancer. Each CDR3 is given with its conserved first and last residue. A D gene is named only where the DNA matches it firmly. Clone size is shown for a subset of rows, as once, few, many or a class of expanded clone.

J gene: TRBJ2-7
D gene: TRBD2
V gene: TRBV28
clone size: few
CDR3 protein: CASSFSGGAYEQYF
CDR3 DNA: TGTGCCAGCAGTTTTAGCGGGGGGGCCTACGAGCAGTACTTC

J gene: TRBJ2-5
D gene: -
V gene: TRBV29-1
clone size: -
CDR3 protein: CSVTDSYPETQYF
CDR3 DNA: TGCAGCGTCACAGACAGCTACCCCGAGACCCAGTACTTC

J gene: TRBJ1-5
D gene: TRBD1
V gene: TRBV6-4
clone size: -
CDR3 protein: CASREDRDSQPQHF
CDR3 DNA: TGTGCCAGCAGGGAAGACAGGGATAGTCAGCCCCAGCATTTT

J gene: TRBJ2-2
D gene: TRBD1
V gene: TRBV4-3
clone size: once
CDR3 protein: CASSQGRQGRNTGELFF
CDR3 DNA: TGCGCCAGCAGCCAGGGTCGACAGGGGCGGAACACCGGGGAGCTGTTTTTT

J gene: TRBJ1-3
D gene: -
V gene: TRBV7-9
clone size: -
CDR3 protein: CASSLAGSGNTIYF
CDR3 DNA: TGTGCCAGCAGCTTGGCAGGGTCTGGAAACACCATATATTTT

J gene: TRBJ2-5
D gene: -
V gene: TRBV27
clone size: -
CDR3 protein: CASSRGRGETQYF
CDR3 DNA: TGTGCCAGCAGCAGGGGCAGGGGAGAGACCCAGTACTTC

J gene: TRBJ1-5
D gene: -
V gene: TRBV30
clone size: -
CDR3 protein: CAWSVGGNQPQHF
CDR3 DNA: TGTGCCTGGAGTGTCGGGGGCAATCAGCCCCAGCATTTT

J gene: TRBJ1-1
D gene: TRBD1
V gene: TRBV11-2
clone size: -
CDR3 protein: CASSLESGTAYTEAFF
CDR3 DNA: TGTGCCAGCAGCCTTGAGTCCGGGACAGCCTACACTGAAGCTTTCTTT

J gene: TRBJ1-6
D gene: -
V gene: TRBV30
clone size: -
CDR3 protein: CAWRQDYNSPLHF
CDR3 DNA: TGTGCCTGGAGGCAGGATTATAATTCACCCCTCCACTTT

J gene: TRBJ2-2
D gene: -
V gene: TRBV11-2
clone size: -
CDR3 protein: CASIFTPGSLNTGELFF
CDR3 DNA: TGTGCCAGCATTTTTACACCCGGGTCTTTGAACACCGGGGAGCTGTTTTTT

J gene: TRBJ1-4
D gene: -
V gene: TRBV18
clone size: -
CDR3 protein: CASSPGTATNEKLFF
CDR3 DNA: TGTGCCAGCTCACCAGGCACAGCAACTAATGAAAAACTGTTTTTT

J gene: TRBJ1-1
D gene: -
V gene: TRBV7-2
clone size: -
CDR3 protein: CASSRDGQRMNTEAFF
CDR3 DNA: TGTGCCAGCAGCCGGGACGGTCAGAGGATGAACACTGAAGCTTTCTTT

J gene: TRBJ2-1
D gene: TRBD1
V gene: TRBV7-9
clone size: once
CDR3 protein: CASSTGARSYNEQFF
CDR3 DNA: TGTGCCAGCAGCACAGGGGCTCGATCCTACAATGAGCAGTTCTTC

J gene: TRBJ1-2
D gene: -
V gene: TRBV5-6
clone size: -
CDR3 protein: CASSLGANYGYTF
CDR3 DNA: TGTGCCAGCAGCTTGGGGGCTAACTATGGCTACACCTTC

J gene: TRBJ1-6
D gene: TRBD1
V gene: TRBV19
clone size: -
CDR3 protein: CASSGTGGHSPLHF
CDR3 DNA: TGTGCCAGTAGTGGGACAGGGGGCCATTCACCCCTCCACTTT

J gene: TRBJ1-2
D gene: TRBD1
V gene: TRBV2
clone size: -
CDR3 protein: CASTEPGQGFGYTF
CDR3 DNA: TGTGCCAGCACCGAACCGGGACAGGGGTTTGGCTACACCTTC

J gene: TRBJ1-5
D gene: -
V gene: TRBV13
clone size: -
CDR3 protein: CASSIRNGGQPQHF
CDR3 DNA: TGTGCCAGCAGCATCAGAAATGGGGGTCAGCCCCAGCATTTT

J gene: TRBJ1-2
D gene: TRBD1
V gene: TRBV7-9
clone size: -
CDR3 protein: CASSLRTGAGYGYTF
CDR3 DNA: TGTGCCAGCAGCCTCCGGACAGGGGCTGGCTATGGCTACACCTTC

J gene: TRBJ1-5
D gene: TRBD1
V gene: TRBV30
clone size: -
CDR3 protein: CACRTGDNQPQHF
CDR3 DNA: TGTGCCTGCAGAACAGGGGACAATCAGCCCCAGCATTTT

J gene: TRBJ2-7
D gene: TRBD1
V gene: TRBV6-1
clone size: -
CDR3 protein: CASSGPRTGGYEQYF
CDR3 DNA: TGTGCCAGCAGTGGCCCCCGGACAGGGGGCTACGAGCAGTACTTC

J gene: TRBJ1-5
D gene: TRBD1
V gene: TRBV27
clone size: -
CDR3 protein: CASSSLGQGIQPQHF
CDR3 DNA: TGTGCCAGCAGTTCTCTGGGACAGGGTATCCAGCCCCAGCATTTT

J gene: TRBJ2-1
D gene: TRBD2
V gene: TRBV6-5
clone size: -
CDR3 protein: CASSPRGSGGQQFF
CDR3 DNA: TGTGCCAGCAGTCCACGGGGCAGCGGGGGGCAGCAGTTCTTC